These T cell receptor beta chains were read from a single sample in a study of CD4+ T cells in melanoma. Repertoires were generated with immunoSEQ multiplex PCR, while TCRdb's copy carries only in-frame clones and drops some. The sample has roughly 10,000 clones; about 70% are singletons. Sequencing was done on a sample of cells from a culture (not recorded whether cultured in vitro). These receptors were collected from a human donor with melanoma. The CDR3 runs from the conserved cysteine through the conserved F or W. Fields, in order: CDR3 length, D gene, clone size, V gene, J gene, CDR3 DNA, CDR3 protein. A D gene is named only where the DNA matches it firmly. Clone size is not always given. Where it is, it says once, few, many or a class for expanded clones.

>17|-|-|TRBV11-2|TRBJ1-4
TGTGCCAGCAGCGACACTACCCCAGGGGTTGTAGGTGAAAAACTGTTTTTT
CASSDTTPGVVGEKLFF
>12|TRBD2|-|TRBV7-8|TRBJ2-1
TGTGCCAGTTCATTTAGCGGGGGAGCGGGGTTCTTC
CASSFSGGAGFF
>13|-|-|TRBV15|TRBJ2-7
TGTGCCACCAGCCGCGCCCGACCAGACGAGCAGTACTTC
CATSRARPDEQYF
>15|TRBD2|-|TRBV12-5|TRBJ2-3
TGTGCTAGTGGTTTGGAGCTAGCGGGGGCAGATACGCAGTATTTT
CASGLELAGADTQYF
>16|-|-|TRBV27|TRBJ2-7
TGTGCCAGCAGCGCGGCGTGGAGGAGAAAAAAGTACGAGCAGTACTTC
CASSAAWRRKKYEQYF
>13|-|-|TRBV6-4|TRBJ2-5
TGTGCCACCCTCCGCGCTACTCAAGAGACCCAGTACTTC
CATLRATQETQYF
>16|-|-|TRBV5-7|TRBJ1-4
TGTGCCAGCAGCTCTGCCCAAAGTTCGGGGATTGAAAAACTGTTTTTT
CASSSAQSSGIEKLFF
>14|-|-|TRBV30|TRBJ1-1
TGTGCCTGGAGTGTTACGGCAGGGAGGCTTGAAGCTTTCTTT
CAWSVTAGRLEAFF
>14|-|-|TRBV5-6|TRBJ1-6
TGTGCCAGCAGCTTGTGGCAGGTTAATTCACCCCTCCACTTT
CASSLWQVNSPLHF
>16|-|few|TRBV5-6|TRBJ2-5
TGTGCCAGCAGCTTCAAGTGGGACCCAATCGATGAGACCCAGTACTTC
CASSFKWDPIDETQYF
>15|-|-|TRBV6-5|TRBJ2-3
TGTGCCAGCAGTCGACTTTTCGCTAGCACAGATACGCAGTATTTT
CASSRLFASTDTQYF
>15|-|once|TRBV27|TRBJ1-5
TGTGCCAGCAGTTTAAACGGGGGGGACAATCAGCCCCAGCATTTT
CASSLNGGDNQPQHF
>16|-|few|TRBV4-2|TRBJ1-1
TGTGCCAGCAGCCAAGATGGCGGCGGAACGAACACTGAAGCTTTCTTT
CASSQDGGGTNTEAFF
>17|-|-|TRBV18|TRBJ1-1
TGTGCCAGCTCACCACAGGCAACAGTGGTGAGCGGCACTGAAGCTTTCTTT
CASSPQATVVSGTEAFF
>15|-|-|TRBV6-6|TRBJ1-4
TGTGCCAGCAAGCGGGCCAGCCGGGGGGATGAAAAACTGTTTTTT
CASKRASRGDEKLFF
>13|-|few|TRBV2|TRBJ2-1
TGTGCCAGCAGTGAATGGAGCTACAATGAGCAGTTCTTC
CASSEWSYNEQFF
>13|-|-|TRBV6-5|TRBJ2-7
TGTGCCACTGGGCGGGGCTCCGTTTACGAGCAGTACTTC
CATGRGSVYEQYF
>17|-|-|TRBV4-2|TRBJ2-2
TGTGCCAGCAGCCAAGAGGACCTGCAAGCGAACACCGGGGAGCTGTTTTTT
CASSQEDLQANTGELFF
>16|-|once|TRBV7-9|TRBJ1-3
TGTGCCAGCAGACGATTTCATGGGGAGCCTGGAAACACCATATATTTT
CASRRFHGEPGNTIYF
>14|TRBD1|-|TRBV27|TRBJ1-4
TGTGCCAGCAGTTTCGGAGGGGGCAGGGAAAAACTGTTTTTT
CASSFGGGREKLFF
>14|-|-|TRBV6-5|TRBJ1-1
TGTGCCAGCAGCCTCAAACAGGGAGGCACTGAAGCTTTCTTT
CASSLKQGGTEAFF
>15|-|-|TRBV19|TRBJ2-2
TGTGCCAGTACCTGGGCCGGGGCTGGCACCGGGGAGCTGTTTTTT
CASTWAGAGTGELFF
>13|-|-|TRBV4-2|TRBJ2-5
TGTGCCAGCGGTAACAGGGACCAAGAGACCCAGTACTTC
CASGNRDQETQYF
>15|-|medium-sized|TRBV6-5|TRBJ1-4
TGTGCCAGCAGTTACTCGAAGGGGAGTAATGAAAAACTGTTTTTT
CASSYSKGSNEKLFF
>13|-|-|TRBV14|TRBJ2-3
TGTGCCAGCAGCCAAGATGCGTTTGGTACGCAGTATTTT
CASSQDAFGTQYF
>12|-|few|TRBV7-2|TRBJ2-5
TGTGCCAGCAGCTTAATTACGGAGACCCAGTACTTC
CASSLITETQYF
>13|-|-|TRBV2|TRBJ2-7
TGTGCCAGCACCCGGATCCTGAGCTACGAGCAGTACTTC
CASTRILSYEQYF
>16|TRBD1|-|TRBV5-4|TRBJ1-1
TGTGCCAGCAGCCCCACATTTGGGACAGTGAACACTGAAGCTTTCTTT
CASSPTFGTVNTEAFF
>15|TRBD2|-|TRBV6-1|TRBJ2-2
TGTGCCAGCAGTCGGGGGGGCTCGAACACCGGGGAGCTGTTTTTT
CASSRGGSNTGELFF
>14|TRBD1|-|TRBV5-5|TRBJ2-2
TGTGCCAGCACCAGGACAGGGGCGACCGGGGAGCTGTTTTTT
CASTRTGATGELFF
>17|TRBD2|-|TRBV7-2|TRBJ2-1
TGTGCCAGCAGCTTAGCCTCCGGGACTAGCGGGTTGGTTGAGCAGTTCTTC
CASSLASGTSGLVEQFF
>15|TRBD1|-|TRBV6-5|TRBJ2-1
TGTGCCAGCAGTGTGAACCGGGACAGTTACAATGAGCAGTTCTTC
CASSVNRDSYNEQFF
>16|-|-|TRBV11-2|TRBJ2-7
TGTGCCAGCAGCTTAGTACCGGTCGGACAGCCCTACGAGCAGTACTTC
CASSLVPVGQPYEQYF
>14|-|-|TRBV18|TRBJ2-7
TGTGCCAGCTCACCCCTTAGCGGAGATTCCGAGCAGTACTTC
CASSPLSGDSEQYF
>22|-|-|TRBV4-1|TRBJ1-5
TGCGCCAGCAGCCAAGTGATGGGGAGAGGAACGGGACCCTTTTTGGGCAATCAGCCCCAGCATTTT
CASSQVMGRGTGPFLGNQPQHF
>12|-|-|TRBV6-5|TRBJ2-7
TGTGCCAGCGGAAGGGGGGCAGGGGAGCAGTACTTC
CASGRGAGEQYF
>11|-|few|TRBV19|TRBJ1-2
TGTGCCAGTAGACAGGGCAATGGCTACACCTTC
CASRQGNGYTF
>12|-|few|TRBV7-9|TRBJ1-5
TGTGCCAGCAGCGAAACAAACGGGGTGCTTGCTTTT
CASSETNGVLAF
>15|TRBD2|-|TRBV18|TRBJ2-7
TGTGCCAGCTCACCCCCGGGGGGTAGCTCCTACGAGCAGTACTTC
CASSPPGGSSYEQYF
>14|-|few|TRBV5-5|TRBJ1-5
TGTGCCAGCAGCTACGGGGATAGACGTCAGCCCCAGCATTTT
CASSYGDRRQPQHF
>14|TRBD1|-|TRBV5-1|TRBJ2-4
TGCGCCAGCAGACAGGGGACAAGCCAAAACATTCAGTACTTC
CASRQGTSQNIQYF
>14|-|-|TRBV7-2|TRBJ2-2
TGTGCCAGCAGAGGAATAGCGAACACCGGGGAGCTGTTTTTT
CASRGIANTGELFF
>15|TRBD1|-|TRBV9|TRBJ1-6
TGTGCCAGCAGCGCCAGGGGGCGCCCAGATTCACCCCTCCACTTT
CASSARGRPDSPLHF
>17|TRBD1|few|TRBV19|TRBJ1-5
TGTGCCAGTACCGCGGAGGAGACAGGGGGCAGGAATCAGCCCCAGCATTTT
CASTAEETGGRNQPQHF
>14|-|few|TRBV7-9|TRBJ1-2
TGTGCCAGCAGCTTAGGGACAGCTAACTATGGCTACACCTTC
CASSLGTANYGYTF
>12|-|-|TRBV29-1|TRBJ2-3
TGCAGTGAGAGGACTTACACAGATACGCAGTATTTT
CSERTYTDTQYF
>12|-|-|TRBV6-5|TRBJ1-2
TGTGCCAGCAGCCCTAGTAACTATGGCTACACCTTC
CASSPSNYGYTF
>15|-|-|TRBV5-5|TRBJ2-5
TGTGCCAGCAGCTTGGTCTCGACCAACCAAGAGACCCAGTACTTC
CASSLVSTNQETQYF
>17|TRBD1|-|TRBV4-2|TRBJ1-2
TGTGCCAGCAGCCAAGCGGCGGACCGACAGGGATACTATGGCTACACCTTC
CASSQAADRQGYYGYTF
>15|TRBD1|few|TRBV5-1|TRBJ1-6
TGCGCCAGCAGTTCCGGGACAGGGTCCAATTCACCCCTCCACTTT
CASSSGTGSNSPLHF